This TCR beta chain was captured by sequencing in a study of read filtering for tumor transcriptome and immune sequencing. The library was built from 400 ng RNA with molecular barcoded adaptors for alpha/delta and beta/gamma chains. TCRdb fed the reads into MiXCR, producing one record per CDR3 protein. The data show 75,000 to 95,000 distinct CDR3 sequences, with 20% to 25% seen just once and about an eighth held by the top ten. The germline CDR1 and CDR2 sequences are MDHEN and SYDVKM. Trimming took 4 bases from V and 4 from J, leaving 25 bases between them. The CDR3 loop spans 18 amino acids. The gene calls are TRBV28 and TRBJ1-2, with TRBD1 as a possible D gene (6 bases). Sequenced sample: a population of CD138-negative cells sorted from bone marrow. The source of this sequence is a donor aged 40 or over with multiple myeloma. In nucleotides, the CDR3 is TGTGCCAGCAGTTCTTTTAACTACCGACAGGTTGGGAGCTATGGCTACACCTTC. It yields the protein CASSSFNYRQVGSYGYTF.